The clone carrying this T cell receptor beta chain was observed once. The antigen is not known. This sample stems from a study of T cell responses to AZD1222 COVID-19 vaccine. Findings of the study overall: Clonal diversity was possibly underestimated, and the donors were mostly white British, with more females.

Data came from immunoSEQ multiplex PCR; TCRdb stores just in-frame clones and leaves some out. The sample has about 120,000 clones, more than 80% seen once; the top ten hold 4.2%. The origin of this receptor is an adult who received the MenACWY meningococcal vaccine as a control. This specimen consisted of peripheral blood, obtained 28 days after the second dose of the MenACWY control vaccine.

CDR3 in DNA: TGCAGTGCTAGTACAGGGGGGGATTCACCCCTCCACTTT. This codes for CSASTGGDSPLHF. This rearrangement joins TRBV20-1 to TRBJ1-6, with TRBD1 identical over 8 bases. V was clipped by 3 bases and J by 8 bases; unmatched bases: 3. Germline loops: CDR1 DFQATT, CDR2 SNEGSKA (reference sequence). The CDR3 consists of 13 residues.